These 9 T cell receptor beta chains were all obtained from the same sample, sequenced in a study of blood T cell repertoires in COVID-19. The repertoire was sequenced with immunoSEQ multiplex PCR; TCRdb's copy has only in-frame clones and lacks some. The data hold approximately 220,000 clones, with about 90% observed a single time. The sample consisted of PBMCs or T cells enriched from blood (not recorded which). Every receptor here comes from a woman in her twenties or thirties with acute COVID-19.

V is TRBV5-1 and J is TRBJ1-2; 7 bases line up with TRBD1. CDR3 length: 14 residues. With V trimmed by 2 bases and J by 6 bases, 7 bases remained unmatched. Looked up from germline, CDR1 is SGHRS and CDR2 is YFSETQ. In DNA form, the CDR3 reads TGCGCCAGCAGCTTTAACAGGGGCCCTGATGGCTACACCTTC. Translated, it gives CASSFNRGPDGYTF.

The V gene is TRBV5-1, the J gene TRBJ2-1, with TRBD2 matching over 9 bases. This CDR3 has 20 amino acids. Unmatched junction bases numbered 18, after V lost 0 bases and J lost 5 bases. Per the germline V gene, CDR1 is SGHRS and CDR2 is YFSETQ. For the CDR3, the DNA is TGCGCCAGCAGCTTGGCGGGGGAGCGGGGGGAAAACAATCCCAACAATGAGCAGTTCTTC. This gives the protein CASSLAGERGENNPNNEQFF.

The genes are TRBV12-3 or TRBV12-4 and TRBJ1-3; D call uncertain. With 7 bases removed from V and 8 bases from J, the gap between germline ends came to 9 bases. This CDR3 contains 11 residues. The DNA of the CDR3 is TGTGCCAGCACCCCCAGTGACACCATATATTTT. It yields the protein CASTPSDTIYF.

DNA for the CDR3: TGTGCCAGCAGTTACCGCCAGCGGGGGCCCCCGGATACGCAGTATTTT. Translated, it gives CASSYRQRGPPDTQYF. The chain recombines TRBV6-2 or TRBV6-3 with TRBJ2-3, with 8 positions matching TRBD2. The CDR3 runs to 16 residues. With 2 bases clipped from V and 6 bases from J, the junction kept 10 bases outside the gene matches. Per germline, CDR1 MNHEY and CDR2 SVGEGT.

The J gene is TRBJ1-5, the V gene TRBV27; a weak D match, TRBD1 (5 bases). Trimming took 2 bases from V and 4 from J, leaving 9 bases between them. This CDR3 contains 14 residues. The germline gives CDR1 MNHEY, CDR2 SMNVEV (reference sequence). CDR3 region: CASSLDRNNQPQHF. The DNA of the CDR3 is TGTGCCAGCAGTTTAGACAGAAATAATCAGCCCCAGCATTTT.

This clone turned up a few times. CDR3: CASSQDPRGGARETQYF. The CDR3 nucleotides read TGCGCCAGCAGCCAAGATCCCCGCGGGGGGGCTCGAGAGACCCAGTACTTC. The J gene is TRBJ2-5, the V gene TRBV4-3; 9 bases are a match to TRBD2. V shed 0 bases and J 4 bases; nucleotides not matched to a gene: 9. The CDR3 loop spans 17 amino acids. CDR1 and CDR2 (germline): LGHNA, YSLEER.

This chain's CDR3 is CASSRGGGNTEAFF. The DNA for the CDR3 is TGTGCCAGCAGCCGAGGGGGTGGGAACACTGAAGCTTTCTTT. The J gene is TRBJ1-1, the V gene TRBV11-3; TRBD1 might be the D (6 bases). Trimming removed 5 bases at V and 1 base at J, with 11 bases between. The CDR3 extends over 14 amino acids. CDR1 and CDR2 from the germline V gene are SGHNT and YENEEA. Together with reference TRBV11-3 and TRBJ1-1, the CDR3 gives the full variable domain: EAGVVQSPRYKIIEKKQPVAFWCNPISGHNTLYWYLQNLGQGPELLIRYENEEAVDDSQLPKDRFSAERLKGVDSTLKIQPAELGDSAVYLCASSRGGGNTEAFFGQGTRLTVV.

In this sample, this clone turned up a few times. DNA of the CDR3: TGTGCCAGCAGTTTAAGGGCGGGGTACACTGAAGCTTTCTTT. This encodes CASSLRAGYTEAFF. The chain joins TRBV28 to TRBJ1-1; D unresolved. The CDR3 runs 14 residues. The V gene's germline CDR1 is MDHEN and CDR2 SYDVKM. Between the trimmed V and J ends, which lost 2 bases and 3 bases, there was a span of 10 bases.

Here the CDR3 DNA reads TGTGCCAGCAGCCTAGGCCAGGCAGGGAACACTGAAGCTTTCTTT. It codes for CASSLGQAGNTEAFF. The chain recombines TRBV7-6 with TRBJ1-1; D remains unclear. Trimming pared 5 bases from V and 1 base from J, leaving 14 bases between. Germline lookup yields CDR1 SGHVS and CDR2 FNYEAQ. The CDR3 consists of 15 residues.